Presented here are 25 T cell receptor beta chains from one specimen sequenced in a study of shared clonotypes between healthy human individuals. Sequencing used immunoSEQ multiplex PCR; TCRdb keeps in-frame clones, though not all of them. The sample includes approximately 1.1 million clones, about four fifths of them seen just once. Sequenced sample: memory CD4+ T cells from PBMCs. As to subset: CD45RA-negative fraction. These receptors all stem from a man younger than 35 in good health. Some clones in this sample may be carry-over from other donors' samples.

This sequence joins TRBV9 and TRBJ1-4; TRBD1 is a possible D gene (6 bases). The ends were cut back, 3 bases at V and 5 bases at J, with 8 bases in the middle. Germline V gene data show CDR1 as SGDLS and CDR2 as YYNGEE. The CDR3 runs 13 residues. The CDR3 here is CASSGGLNEKLFF. The CDR3 DNA reads TGTGCCAGCAGCGGGGGGCTCAATGAAAAACTGTTTTTT.

V is TRBV27 and J is TRBJ2-2, with 12 bases aligning to TRBD2. The CDR3 is 20 residues long. J was trimmed by 1 base and V by 8 bases; bases with no gene match: 17. Germline V CDR1 and CDR2: MNHEY, SMNVEV (reference sequence). CDR3 coding DNA: TGTGCCAGCCGGACTAGCGGGAATCGCCTTGTTCCTAGGAACACCGGGGAGCTGTTTTTT. Its translation: CASRTSGNRLVPRNTGELFF.

This clone occurred a few times. Sequence at one end of the junction differs from germline and may be a read error. The CDR3 here is CAWSWGTSGTPIF. CDR3 bases: TGTGCCTGGAGCTGGGGGACTAGCGGGACCCCGATCTTC. The chain employs TRBV30 and TRBJ2-1; 13 bases line up with TRBD2. CDR3 length: 13 residues. CDR1 GTSNPN and CDR2 SVGIG come from the germline V gene (reference sequence).

V and J are TRBV11-3 and TRBJ2-2; the D gene could be TRBD1 or TRBD2 (5 bases each). The CDR3 runs to 14 residues. Trimming removed 0 bases from V and 8 bases from J, with 10 bases in between. Germline V CDR1 and CDR2: SGHNT, YENEEA. The CDR3 DNA sequence: TGTGCCAGCAGCTTAGATGGGGACGTAGGGGAGCTGTTTTTT. This gives the protein CASSLDGDVGELFF.

This chain joins TRBV5-1 and TRBJ1-3, with unresolved D. Germline V gene sequence: CDR1 SGHRS, CDR2 YFSETQ. CDR3 size: 14 residues. Trimming removed 0 bases at V and 4 bases at J, with 8 bases between. In DNA form, the CDR3 reads TGCGCCAGCAGCTTGGATGGGGAGGGAAACACCATATATTTT. Translated: CASSLDGEGNTIYF.

The chain couples TRBV6-5 to TRBJ2-3; perhaps TRBD2 as D (5 bases). This CDR3 has 12 amino acids. The V and J ends lost 8 bases and 0 bases respectively, with 6 bases between them. Germline CDR1 and CDR2: MNHEY and SVGAGI. CDR3 in DNA: TGTGCCAGCGGGAGCAGCACAGATACGCAGTATTTT. The encoded protein is CASGSSTDTQYF.

The V and J genes are TRBV2 and TRBJ1-5; TRBD1 matches 10 bases. This CDR3 comprises 15 residues. Per the germline V gene, CDR1 is SNHLY and CDR2 is FYNNEI. V gave up 6 bases and J gave up 5 bases; unmatched junction bases: 7. The CDR3 is CASRERQGAHQPQHF. CDR3 coding DNA: TGTGCCAGCAGGGAGAGACAGGGGGCACATCAGCCCCAGCATTTT.

The gene calls are TRBV28 and TRBJ2-2; 7 bases agree with TRBD2. The V gene's germline CDR1 is MDHEN and CDR2 SYDVKM. V was pared by 5 bases and J by 2 bases, with 8 bases of the junction left unmatched. CDR3 length: 16 residues. The CDR3 DNA sequence: TGTGCCAGCAGTCCGAGGGGACTAATTAACACCGGGGAGCTGTTTTTT. Translating it yields CASSPRGLINTGELFF. Filled out from reference TRBV28 and TRBJ2-2, the complete variable domain reads DVKVTQSSRYLVKRTGEKVFLECVQDMDHENMFWYRQDPGLGLRLIYFSYDVKMKEKGDIPEGYSVSREKKERFSLILESASTNQTSMYLCASSPRGLINTGELFFGEGSRLTVL.

The J gene is TRBJ1-1, the V gene TRBV5-1, with unresolved D. Germline V gene data show CDR1 as SGHRS and CDR2 as YFSETQ. Trimming pared 0 bases from V and 1 base from J, leaving 13 bases between. CDR3 length: 16 residues. CDR3 DNA: TGCGCCAGCAGCTTGGGCCGGGCAAGTGGGAACACTGAAGCTTTCTTT. Amino acids: CASSLGRASGNTEAFF.

This chain joins TRBV5-1 and TRBJ2-2, with unresolved D. The V end was cut by 4 bases, the J end by 4 bases, with 17 bases between. This CDR3 region has 16 residues. Germline V lookup: CDR1 SGHRS, CDR2 YFSETQ. The DNA of the CDR3 is TGCGCCAGCAGCCCAGTTGAGGATATGGCCACCGGGGAGCTGTTTTTT. Its translation: CASSPVEDMATGELFF.

The rearrangement links TRBV6-6 to TRBJ2-2, with 8 bases that match TRBD2. The CDR3 runs to 16 residues. V lost 5 bases, J lost 7 bases, and 12 bases stayed unmatched. Germline CDR1 MNHNY, CDR2 SVGAGI (reference sequence). The CDR3 coding sequence is TGTGCCAGCAGTCCTCGACTAGCGATTAAGAGCGGGGAGCTGTTTTTT. Translated: CASSPRLAIKSGELFF.

This clone appeared a single time. The V call is TRBV5-1, the J call TRBJ2-3; D is possibly TRBD1 (6 bases). With 1 base removed from V and 8 bases from J, the gap between germline ends came to 14 bases. Germline assignment: CDR1 SGHRS and CDR2 YFSETQ. CDR3 size: 14 residues. The CDR3 loop is CASSLINRVGTQYF. CDR3 nucleotide sequence: TGCGCCAGCAGCTTGATCAACAGGGTTGGTACGCAGTATTTT.

The chain joins TRBV2 to TRBJ2-7; 13 bases are shared with TRBD2. This CDR3 contains 14 residues. With V trimmed by 4 bases and J by 4 bases, 1 base remained unmatched. Germline V CDR1 and CDR2: SNHLY, FYNNEI. The CDR3 sequence is CASSGLAGGYEQYF. Written as DNA, the CDR3 is TGTGCCAGCAGTGGACTAGCGGGGGGTTACGAGCAGTACTTC.

This chain links TRBV7-2 with TRBJ2-6; D is uncertain. The length of the CDR3 is 17 residues. V was cut by 3 bases and J by 0 bases, with 12 bases left in between. The V gene's germline CDR1 is SGHTA and CDR2 FQGNSA. The DNA of the CDR3 is TGTGCCAGCAGCTTTCGGGCGCCTAGCTCTGGGGCCAACGTCCTGACTTTC. Residues: CASSFRAPSSGANVLTF.

The chain employs TRBV7-2 and TRBJ2-3; D is unclear. The germline V and J ends were trimmed by 5 bases and 0 bases, with 9 bases remaining between them. The CDR3 has 14 residues. CDR1 and CDR2 (germline): SGHTA, FQGNSA. The CDR3 loop is CASSKQTSTDTQYF. The CDR3 region has the DNA TGTGCCAGCAGCAAACAGACTAGCACAGATACGCAGTATTTT.

This chain uses TRBV5-1 with TRBJ2-1; D assignment may be TRBD1 or TRBD2 (5 bases each). CDR1 and CDR2 from the germline V gene are SGHRS and YFSETQ. The CDR3 is 14 residues long. V lost 3 bases, J lost 4 bases, and 11 bases lay in between. The CDR3 nucleotides are TGCGCCAGCAGCTCGGGACCGTCTTACAATGAGCAGTTCTTC. This sequence encodes CASSSGPSYNEQFF.

The chain links TRBV5-1 to TRBJ2-1; D is tentatively TRBD1 or TRBD2 (5 bases each). CDR1 is SGHRS, CDR2 YFSETQ, per germline. The CDR3 is 15 residues long. V lost 4 bases and J 9 bases, leaving 20 bases between the germline ends. As DNA, the CDR3 is TGCGCCAGCAGCCCCCGGGACCTACTTCAGGCTGAGCAGTTCTTC. Translated: CASSPRDLLQAEQFF.

The gene calls are TRBV7-9 and TRBJ2-1; D might be TRBD1 (6 bases). Trimming left V 4 bases short and J 4 bases short, with 17 bases between. There are 16 residues in the CDR3. CDR1 and CDR2 from the germline V gene are SEHNR and FQNEAQ (reference sequence). As DNA, the CDR3 is TGTGCCAGCAGCTCGGGGACACGGCCGGCTTACAATGAGCAGTTCTTC. Translation: CASSSGTRPAYNEQFF.

This rearrangement joins TRBV28 to TRBJ2-7, with D possibly TRBD1 on 6 matching bases. Trimming left V 5 bases short and J 1 base short, with 9 bases between. This CDR3 has 13 residues. Germline CDR1 MDHEN, CDR2 SYDVKM. DNA of the CDR3: TGTGCCAGCAGTGAAGGGGGATCCTACGAGCAGTACTTC. Encoded protein: CASSEGGSYEQYF. The whole variable domain, filled in from reference TRBV28 and TRBJ2-7, reads DVKVTQSSRYLVKRTGEKVFLECVQDMDHENMFWYRQDPGLGLRLIYFSYDVKMKEKGDIPEGYSVSREKKERFSLILESASTNQTSMYLCASSEGGSYEQYFGPGTRLTVT.

The chain carries TRBV7-2 and TRBJ1-2; TRBD1 aligns across 7 bases. The CDR3 has 15 amino acids. Losses at the gene ends were 0 bases for V and 4 bases for J; bases not matched to a gene: 5. CDR1 and CDR2 (germline): SGHTA, FQGNSA. The CDR3: CASSLALTGTYGYTF. CDR3 in DNA: TGTGCCAGCAGCTTAGCCCTGACAGGGACCTATGGCTACACCTTC.

This clone was seen a single time. Other DNA sequences in this specimen translate into the identical CDR3. The chain couples TRBV27 to TRBJ1-5; a possible D gene is TRBD1 (6 bases). The CDR3 length is 15 residues. Germline V gene lookup returns CDR1 MNHEY and CDR2 SMNVEV (reference sequence). Trimming removed 2 bases at V and 1 base at J, with 9 bases between. CDR3 region: CASSLGQWSNQPQHF. CDR3 sequence (DNA): TGTGCCAGCAGTTTAGGACAGTGGAGCAATCAGCCCCAGCATTTT.

CDR3 region: CASSLDGGTETQYF. In DNA, the CDR3 is TGTGCCAGCAGCTTAGACGGGGGGACGGAGACCCAGTACTTC. The rearrangement uses TRBV7-3 and TRBJ2-5, with 7 bases lining up with TRBD2. This CDR3 region has 14 residues. V lost 2 bases and J lost 5; bases outside the gene matches: 5. Germline-derived CDR1 and CDR2 are SGHTA and FQGTGA.

The chain is built from TRBV28 and TRBJ1-2, with D possibly TRBD1 on 5 matching bases. Trimming took 3 bases from V and 8 from J, leaving 13 bases between them. CDR3 length: 13 residues. Germline CDR1 is MDHEN and CDR2 is SYDVKM. CDR3 protein: CASSFSGSGGYTF. The CDR3 DNA reads TGTGCCAGCAGTTTTTCAGGGAGTGGAGGCTACACCTTC.

This clone was seen once. A much larger clone differs by one base, so this may be a read error. The same CDR3 is also encoded by other DNA sequences in this sample. This chain joins TRBV5-1 and TRBJ2-1, with no clear D. V was cut by 0 bases and J by 7 bases, with 5 bases left in between. The CDR3 covers 12 residues. Germline assignment: CDR1 SGHRS and CDR2 YFSETQ. The CDR3 spells CASSLDGNEQFF. DNA of the CDR3: TGCGCCAGCAGCTTGGATGGGAATGAGCAGTTCTTC.

The chain couples TRBV7-2 to TRBJ2-3, with D hard to call. Germline CDR1 is SGHTA and CDR2 is FQGNSA. The CDR3 loop spans 12 amino acids. V dropped 5 bases and J dropped 4 bases, with 7 bases sitting between them. The CDR3 nucleotides are TGTGCCAGCAGCCGAGGCGCAGATACGCAGTATTTT. Protein sequence: CASSRGADTQYF.